A few counts support the clone carrying this T cell receptor (beta chain). The sample comes from a study of tumor-infiltrating lymphocytes in primary liver carcinoma. The wider study: The cohort included men and women aged 30 to 69 years.

TCR beta cDNA was prepared out of about 510 ng total RNA by means of a constant-region primer. Three nested multiplex PCR rounds of slightly modified ARM-PCR generated TCR beta libraries. TRBV1-TRBV30 forward primers and a C-beta reverse primer were used in the first two PCR rounds, which each ran for about 9 cycles. TCRdb used MiXCR to reprocess the multiplex PCR reads, holding one entry per CDR3 protein. The data hold fewer than 350,000 distinct CDR3 sequences, with roughly 60% observed a single time. Blood RNA was derived from unsorted whole blood, and germline DNA was extracted too. The V and J ends lost 4 bases and 8 bases, in that order; junction bases with no gene match: 8. Germline V gene lookup returns CDR1 SGHRS and CDR2 YFSETQ. This CDR3 comprises 15 residues.

The genes are TRBV5-1 and TRBJ2-1; 11 bases fit TRBD2. Specimen: peripheral blood. The clonotype comes from a man in his forties or fifties with primary liver carcinoma and hepatitis B virus infection. In nucleotides, the CDR3 is TGCGCCAGCAGCCTCAATAGCGGGAGGGCTTATGAGCAGTTCTTC. It is translated as CASSLNSGRAYEQFF.